This entry features one T cell receptor (beta chain) sequence. Its antigen is not known. The TRB cDNA libraries were prepared by 5' RACE with UMI labels. TCRdb re-called the 5' RACE reads, yielding one record per CDR3 amino acid sequence without DNA. Its table lists tens of thousands of distinct CDR3 sequences. CDR3 length: 18 residues. This entry comes from a study of CXCR3-negative and CXCR3-positive naive CD8 T cells. Study-level results: It was found that naive subsets had comparable surface CD5, and TCR strength was inferred from TRB CDR3 properties. Cryopreserved cells partially lost CXCR3 expression, and fresh PBMCs were used in most assays.

The rearrangement links TRBV12-3 or TRBV12-4 to TRBJ2-3. The TCR sequence derives from a human donor in good health. Some clones in this sample may be carry-over from other donors' samples. The sample was memory CD8+ T cells from blood. The CDR3 protein is CASSLAKSHPTDTDTQYF.